These 24 T cell receptor beta chains originate from one sample sequenced in a study of cytomegalovirus exposure and HLA in healthy donors. In the PCR, 60 Vbeta and 13 Jbeta primers were used. Generated by immunoSEQ multiplex PCR, the TCRdb table keeps only in-frame clones and is missing some. In the table there are over 85,000 clones, around four fifths of which are singletons. What was sequenced was PBMCs. The receptors stem from a female donor in good health and CMV-seropositive.

This chain links TRBV6-5 with TRBJ1-5; D possibly corresponds to TRBD1 (6 bases). CDR1 is MNHEY and CDR2 is SVGAGI in the germline V gene. The CDR3 spans 15 residues. V shed 6 bases and J shed 2 bases, with 14 bases lying between them. CDR3 bases: TGTGCCAGCAGCGAACTACAGGGTGGCAATCAGCCCCAGCATTTT. Residues: CASSELQGGNQPQHF.

V gene TRBV6-5 combines with J gene TRBJ1-6, with a weak D call TRBD1 (6 bases). Trimming cost V 2 bases and J 12 bases, with 8 bases left between them. Germline CDR1 is MNHEY and CDR2 is SVGAGI. The CDR3 contains 12 residues. Here the CDR3 reads CASSYVGGPLHF. As DNA, the CDR3 is TGTGCCAGCAGTTACGTAGGGGGACCCCTCCACTTT.

The V call is TRBV6-6, the J call TRBJ2-4; tentatively, D is TRBD1 (5 bases). Germline lookup yields CDR1 MNHNY and CDR2 SVGAGI (reference sequence). There are 12 residues in the CDR3. V lost 8 bases and J lost 5, with 10 bases in between. CDR3 DNA sequence: TGTGCCAGCGGTTTGGGGCAAAACATTCAGTACTTC. Translated: CASGLGQNIQYF.

CDR3 sequence reads: CAWGMSGGGGNIQYF. The CDR3 DNA follows: TGTGCCTGGGGAATGAGCGGGGGGGGCGGAAACATTCAGTACTTC. The chain uses TRBV30 and TRBJ2-4, with 10 bases lining up with TRBD2. The CDR3 has 15 residues. Trimming removed 5 bases from V and 6 bases from J; junction bases left unmatched: 10. CDR1 GTSNPN and CDR2 SVGIG come from the germline V gene (reference sequence).

The V call is TRBV28, the J call TRBJ1-1, with TRBD1 identical over 8 bases. The CDR3 runs to 14 residues. Looked up from germline, CDR1 is MDHEN and CDR2 is SYDVKM. V shed 6 bases and J 7 bases; nucleotides not matched to a gene: 10. DNA of the CDR3: TGTGCCAGCAGCTCCGGACAGGGTAGGGGTGAAGCTTTCTTT. The encoded protein is CASSSGQGRGEAFF.

The gene calls are TRBV5-8 and TRBJ1-2; D ambiguous. CDR1 is SGHTS and CDR2 is YDEGEE in the germline V gene. V was shortened by 1 base and J by 5 bases, with 15 bases between the two germline ends. The CDR3 loop spans 15 amino acids. The CDR3 DNA sequence: TGTGCCAGCAGCTTGTCTCGTGGACGGACTTATGGCTACACCTTC. Protein product: CASSLSRGRTYGYTF.

The table lists this clone with a count of one. The genes are TRBV10-3 and TRBJ2-5; TRBD2 might be the D (6 bases). This CDR3 spans 15 amino acids. Trimming pared 6 bases from V and 3 bases from J, leaving 17 bases between. The V gene's germline CDR1 is ENHRY and CDR2 SYGVKD. The CDR3 nucleotides are TGTGCCATCAGCCGAGTTAAGGGAGGAGAAGAGACCCAGTACTTC. This gives the protein CAISRVKGGEETQYF.

This clone was detected a few times. The chain carries TRBV27 and TRBJ2-5, with TRBD2 matching over 7 bases. Trimming at V came to 2 bases and at J to 3 bases, leaving 3 bases not matched to a gene. The CDR3 runs to 14 residues. The germline V gene has CDR1 MNHEY and CDR2 SMNVEV (reference sequence). The chain's CDR3 is CASSLRTSKETQYF. The CDR3 coding sequence is TGTGCCAGCAGTTTAAGGACTAGTAAAGAGACCCAGTACTTC.

This clone was seen a few times. The chain has TRBV2 and TRBJ2-5; 7 bases are a match to TRBD2. There are 18 residues in the CDR3. The V and J ends lost 1 base and 1 base, in that order; junction bases with no gene match: 12. CDR1 and CDR2 (germline): SNHLY, FYNNEI. The CDR3 is CASSEVPPRAGSQETQYF. Here the CDR3 DNA reads TGTGCCAGCAGTGAAGTTCCCCCAAGAGCGGGGAGCCAAGAGACCCAGTACTTC.

The chain combines TRBV10-1 with TRBJ1-1, with 8 nucleotides matching TRBD1. This CDR3 comprises 13 residues. The V gene end was trimmed by 3 bases and the J gene end by 5 bases; junction bases not matched to a gene: 2. Germline assignment: CDR1 WNHNN and CDR2 SYGVQD (reference sequence). Here the CDR3 reads CASSDRGRTEAFF. CDR3 DNA: TGCGCCAGCAGTGACAGGGGGCGAACTGAAGCTTTCTTT.

The J gene is TRBJ1-1, the V gene TRBV14; D gene uncertain. Germline CDR1 SGHDN, CDR2 FVKESK. The CDR3 sequence is 19 residues long. The V gene lost 0 bases and the J gene lost 0 bases, with 20 bases spanning the gap. CDR3 region: CASSQEIRGEWTVNTEAFF. CDR3 sequence (DNA): TGTGCCAGCAGCCAAGAAATCCGGGGAGAGTGGACTGTGAACACTGAAGCTTTCTTT. Full variable domain (outside the CDR3, taken from reference TRBV14 and TRBJ1-1): EAGVTQFPSHSVIEKGQTVTLRCDPISGHDNLYWYRRVMGKEIKFLLHFVKESKQDESGMPNNRFLAERTGGTYSTLKVQPAELEDSGVYFCASSQEIRGEWTVNTEAFFGQGTRLTVV.

This rearrangement joins TRBV10-3 to TRBJ1-2, with TRBD1 matching 9 bases. Looked up from germline, CDR1 is ENHRY and CDR2 is SYGVKD. The CDR3 has 16 amino acids. V shed 0 bases, J shed 7 bases, and the junction held 9 bases outside the gene matches. DNA of the CDR3: TGTGCCATCAGTGAGTCAGTCGGCGGGACAGGGTTTGGCTACACCTTC. Translated, it gives CAISESVGGTGFGYTF.

The chain is built from TRBV6-6 and TRBJ1-6; possibly TRBD1 for D (6 bases). This CDR3 has 16 amino acids. Germline CDR1 MNHNY, CDR2 SVGAGI (reference sequence). The V end lost 0 bases, the J end lost 6 bases, and 12 bases lay between the germline ends. The chain's CDR3 is CASSYSRGGPNSPLHF. The CDR3 DNA reads TGTGCCAGCAGTTACTCGAGGGGGGGTCCTAATTCACCCCTCCACTTT.

The J gene is TRBJ1-5, the V gene TRBV27; 7 bases align to TRBD1. CDR3 length: 12 amino acids. Germline lookup yields CDR1 MNHEY and CDR2 SMNVEV (reference sequence). V gave up 8 bases and J gave up 4 bases; unmatched junction bases: 2. The CDR3 spells CASSTGNQPQHF. The CDR3 DNA follows: TGTGCCAGCTCGACAGGGAATCAGCCCCAGCATTTT.

Regarding this clone: The junction differs from germline at one of its ends, possibly a read error. V and J are TRBV7-9 and TRBJ2-7, with 10 bases matching TRBD1. Germline assignment: CDR1 SEHNR and CDR2 FQNEAQ (reference sequence). CDR3 size: 16 residues. The CDR3: CSSSTSTGGRSYEQYF. The CDR3 coding sequence is TGTTCCAGCAGCACTTCGACAGGGGGCAGGTCCTACGAGCAGTACTTC.

Notes on this clone: Other DNA sequences in the sample encode the same CDR3. This chain uses TRBV5-1 with TRBJ2-2; 7 positions match TRBD1. The J segment lost 5 bases and the V segment lost 2 bases, leaving 0 bases of the junction unmatched. Germline V gene lookup returns CDR1 SGHRS and CDR2 YFSETQ. This CDR3 spans 13 amino acids. Here the CDR3 DNA reads TGCGCCAGCAGCTTACAGGGGACCGGGGAGCTGTTTTTT. It yields the protein CASSLQGTGELFF.

CDR3 residues: CAWSPRYEQYF. In nucleotides, the CDR3 is TGTGCCTGGAGTCCCCGCTACGAGCAGTACTTC. The genes are TRBV30 and TRBJ2-7; no clear D gene. The CDR3 loop spans 11 amino acids. Germline V gene sequence: CDR1 GTSNPN, CDR2 SVGIG (reference sequence). Trimming removed 2 bases at V and 3 bases at J, with 5 bases between.

The CDR3 coding sequence is TGTGCCAGCAGGCGGTTCGACAGGCAAAACATTCAGTACTTC. Encoded protein: CASRRFDRQNIQYF. V is TRBV5-6 and J is TRBJ2-4, with D perhaps TRBD1 (6 bases). Trimming took 5 bases from V and 5 from J, leaving 14 bases between them. This CDR3 comprises 14 residues. Germline lookup yields CDR1 SGHDT and CDR2 YYEEEE.

The chain carries TRBV7-9 and TRBJ2-5, with 8 bases that match TRBD2. The V segment lost 5 bases and the J segment 5 bases; nucleotides outside the gene matches: 16. Germline CDR1 is SEHNR and CDR2 is FQNEAQ (reference sequence). The CDR3 consists of 17 residues. The DNA for the CDR3 is TGTGCCAGCAGCCCCCGCGGAGCGGGAGTCCGTGGGGAGACCCAGTACTTC. As protein: CASSPRGAGVRGETQYF.

The chain carries TRBV5-1 and TRBJ2-7; tentative D call: TRBD1 (6 bases). From germline, CDR1 is SGHRS and CDR2 YFSETQ. V lost 0 bases to trimming and J lost 3 bases, with 10 bases between them. This CDR3 region has 14 residues. The CDR3 DNA reads TGCGCCAGCAGCTTGGAACAGGGCAGCTACGAGCAGTACTTC. Translation gives CASSLEQGSYEQYF. The full variable domain, its missing parts supplied by reference TRBV5-1 and TRBJ2-7, is KAGVTQTPRYLIKTRGQQVTLSCSPISGHRSVSWYQQTPGQGLQFLFEYFSETQRNKGNFPGRFSGRQFSNSRSEMNVSTLELGDSALYLCASSLEQGSYEQYFGPGTRLTVT.

The V call is TRBV5-3, the J call TRBJ2-2; 9 nucleotides line up with TRBD2. TRBV5-3 is an ORF, with its function uncertain. The CDR3 is made up of 17 amino acids. V lost 0 bases, J lost 2 bases, and 5 bases stayed unmatched. CDR3 bases: TGTGCCAGAAGCTTGGTGGCTAGCGGGAATAACACCGGGGAGCTGTTTTTT. Encoded protein: CARSLVASGNNTGELFF.

The chain carries TRBV2 and TRBJ2-7; D unresolved. Germline V lookup: CDR1 SNHLY, CDR2 FYNNEI. CDR3 length: 13 amino acids. Trimming stripped 4 bases from V and 5 bases from J, with 12 bases between. Here the CDR3 DNA reads TGTGCCAGCAGTGGAAGCCAATCCAACGAGCAGTACTTC. This gives the protein CASSGSQSNEQYF.

V gene TRBV10-3 combines with J gene TRBJ2-1; D possibly corresponds to TRBD1 (5 bases). The CDR3 has 14 amino acids. Germline V lookup: CDR1 ENHRY, CDR2 SYGVKD. V lost 4 bases and J 7 bases, leaving 14 bases between the germline ends. The DNA for the CDR3 is TGTGCCATCAGTGGGTACGAAGGGGCTAATGAGCAGTTCTTC. Translating gives CAISGYEGANEQFF.

The CDR3 coding sequence is TGTGCCAGCAGCTTAAGGGACAGGGACGCTTTCTTT. This sequence encodes CASSLRDRDAFF. V usage is TRBV11-2 and J usage is TRBJ1-1, with 9 bases aligning to TRBD1. CDR1 is SGHAT, CDR2 FQNNGV, per germline. Germline trimming cut 2 bases from V and 11 bases from J; bases unmatched to any gene: 3. The CDR3 totals 12 residues.